Shown below are 25 T cell receptor beta chains from a single sample sequenced in a study of blood T cell repertoires in COVID-19. Some clones are missing from TCRdb's copy, which holds only in-frame ones; the method was immunoSEQ multiplex PCR. The table lists 200,000 or so clones, over 75% of them singletons. The sequenced material came from PBMCs or T cells enriched from blood (not recorded which). These receptors all stem from a woman aged 25 to 39 who had been exposed to COVID-19.

J is TRBJ1-2 and V is TRBV30; the D is unclear. CDR1 GTSNPN and CDR2 SVGIG come from the germline V gene (reference sequence). This CDR3 has 16 amino acids. Trimming cost V 0 bases and J 0 bases, with 14 bases left between them. The CDR3 DNA reads as TGTGCCTGGAGTGTAAACGTCCGGAGAGCTAACTATGGCTACACCTTC. Protein: CAWSVNVRRANYGYTF. Full variable domain (missing parts from reference TRBV30 and TRBJ1-2): SQTIHQWPATLVQPVGSPLSLECTVEGTSNPNLYWYRQAAGRGLQLLFYSVGIGQISSEVPQNLSASRPQDRQFILSSKKLLLSDSGFYLCAWSVNVRRANYGYTFGSGTRLTVV.

As DNA, the CDR3 is TGTGCCAGCAGGCCGGACAGCCTCTCTGACGAGCAGTACTTC. Its translation: CASRPDSLSDEQYF. This rearrangement joins TRBV2 to TRBJ2-7, with D perhaps matching TRBD1 (6 bases). CDR1 is SNHLY and CDR2 is FYNNEI in the germline V gene. There are 14 residues in the CDR3. Trimming left V 6 bases short and J 5 bases short, with 17 bases between.

This chain links TRBV28 with TRBJ1-5; 7 bases map to TRBD1. V gave up 5 bases and J gave up 3 bases; unmatched junction bases: 1. The CDR3 runs 13 residues. Germline V lookup: CDR1 MDHEN, CDR2 SYDVKM. The CDR3 sequence is CASSGQANQPQHF. CDR3 coding DNA: TGTGCCAGCAGTGGACAGGCCAATCAGCCCCAGCATTTT. Combining the CDR3 with reference TRBV28 and TRBJ1-5 gives the whole variable domain DVKVTQSSRYLVKRTGEKVFLECVQDMDHENMFWYRQDPGLGLRLIYFSYDVKMKEKGDIPEGYSVSREKKERFSLILESASTNQTSMYLCASSGQANQPQHFGDGTRLSIL.

V and J are TRBV7-3 and TRBJ2-7, with 15 bases lining up with TRBD2. V dropped 0 bases and J dropped 0; count of bases not matched to a gene: 9. The CDR3 length is 20 residues. The germline CDR1 and CDR2 sequences are SGHTA and FQGTGA. As DNA, the CDR3 is TGTGCCAGCAGCTTAACGCGTATCGGACTAGCGGGAGGGAGCTCCTACGAGCAGTACTTC. As protein: CASSLTRIGLAGGSSYEQYF.

The chain uses TRBV10-1 and TRBJ2-1; TRBD1 is a possible D gene (5 bases). The length of the CDR3 is 13 residues. Germline loops: CDR1 WNHNN, CDR2 SYGVQD (reference sequence). The germline V and J ends were trimmed by 4 bases and 4 bases, with 8 bases remaining between them. CDR3 residues: CASSGGRYNEQFF. Here the CDR3 DNA reads TGCGCCAGCAGTGGGGGCCGATACAATGAGCAGTTCTTC.

The chain combines TRBV16 with TRBJ2-2; a weak D match, TRBD2 (5 bases). The CDR3 loop spans 16 amino acids. The V and J ends lost 1 base and 5 bases respectively, with 14 bases between them. Per germline, CDR1 KGHSY and CDR2 FQNENV. The CDR3 DNA follows: TGTGCCAGCAGCCAATTTGAGGGCCTTGGGACCGGGGAGCTGTTTTTT. Translation: CASSQFEGLGTGELFF.

The CDR3 DNA reads TGTGCCAGCAGCCAAGAGATAGCCTATGGCTACACCTTC. It yields the protein CASSQEIAYGYTF. The V call is TRBV4-2, the J call TRBJ1-2; D not resolved. This CDR3 region has 13 residues. Trimming removed 0 bases at V and 4 bases at J, with 6 bases between. The germline V gene has CDR1 LGHNA and CDR2 YNFKEQ.

The chain recombines TRBV28 with TRBJ1-6; a weak D match, TRBD1 (5 bases). V shed 2 bases and J shed 10 bases, with 12 bases lying between them. Germline assignment: CDR1 MDHEN and CDR2 SYDVKM. This CDR3 contains 14 residues. Here the CDR3 DNA reads TGTGCCAGCAGTTTAGAGGCAGGGATCTCACCCCTCCACTTT. It encodes CASSLEAGISPLHF.

The chain couples TRBV11-2 to TRBJ1-4, with D tentatively TRBD1 (5 bases). Germline values: CDR1 SGHAT, CDR2 FQNNGV. CDR3 length: 13 amino acids. The germline V and J ends were trimmed by 5 bases and 6 bases, with 10 bases remaining between them. The CDR3 here is CASSQQGYEKLFF. The DNA of the CDR3 is TGTGCCAGCAGCCAGCAGGGTTATGAAAAACTGTTTTTT.

The genes are TRBV7-9 and TRBJ1-2; 7 nucleotides line up with TRBD1. The trim removed 0 bases at V and 0 bases at J, leaving 4 bases unmatched. Germline V CDR1 and CDR2: SEHNR, FQNEAQ (reference sequence). This CDR3 region has 16 residues. The chain's CDR3 is CASSLAGQTTNYGYTF. CDR3 bases: TGTGCCAGCAGCTTAGCGGGACAGACCACTAACTATGGCTACACCTTC. Using reference TRBV7-9 and TRBJ1-2 for the parts outside the CDR3, the full variable domain is DTGVSQNPRHKITKRGQNVTFRCDPISEHNRLYWYRQTLGQGPEFLTYFQNEAQLEKSRLLSDRFSAERPKGSFSTLEIQRTEQGDSAMYLCASSLAGQTTNYGYTFGSGTRLTVV.

The rearrangement links TRBV3-1 (or the pseudogene TRBV3-2) to TRBJ1-1, with a tentative D call TRBD1 (6 bases). Trimming removed 4 bases at V and 1 base at J, with 10 bases between. The V gene's germline CDR1 is LGHDT and CDR2 YNNKEL (reference sequence). The CDR3 totals 14 residues. The CDR3 nucleotides are TGTGCCAGCAGCCTGGGACATAGGAACACTGAAGCTTTCTTT. It specifies CASSLGHRNTEAFF.

The rearrangement uses TRBV20-1 and TRBJ1-2; weak D call: TRBD1 (6 bases). In germline, CDR1 is DFQATT, CDR2 SNEGSKA (reference sequence). V dropped 3 bases and J dropped 4 bases, with 15 bases sitting between them. This CDR3 is built from 14 residues. The CDR3 protein is CSASTGTSFYGYTF. The CDR3 coding sequence is TGCAGTGCTAGTACAGGGACTAGCTTCTATGGCTACACCTTC.

The chain links TRBV10-3 to TRBJ1-2; TRBD1 might be the D (5 bases). This CDR3 region has 16 residues. In germline, CDR1 is ENHRY, CDR2 SYGVKD. V shed 3 bases and J shed 7 bases, with 21 bases lying between them. In nucleotides, the CDR3 is TGTGCCATCAGTGAATCGATGGGAGGGGTAATGTCTGGCTACACCTTC. Its protein product is CAISESMGGVMSGYTF.

The gene calls are TRBV28 and TRBJ1-5; 11 bases map to TRBD1. The ends lost 10 bases at V and 16 bases at J; junction bases unmatched: 9. Per the germline V gene, CDR1 is MDHEN and CDR2 is SYDVKM. The CDR3 length is 11 residues. The CDR3 is CATRGQGADHF. Here the CDR3 DNA reads TGTGCCACAAGAGGACAGGGGGCGGATCATTTT.

The CDR3 nucleotides are TGTGCCAGCAGCTTATCTTTAGCGGTTCCCTACAATGAGCAGTTCTTC. It specifies CASSLSLAVPYNEQFF. This chain joins TRBV7-3 and TRBJ2-1; D is possibly TRBD2 (6 bases). This CDR3 contains 16 residues. Trimming shortened V by 2 bases and J by 2 bases, and 13 bases separated the two germline ends. Germline V gene sequence: CDR1 SGHTA, CDR2 FQGTGA.

The genes are TRBV9 and TRBJ2-5; TRBD2 aligns across 10 bases. V trimming: 6 bases; J trimming: 4 bases; junction bases outside the gene matches: 9. CDR3 length equals 15 residues. Germline CDR1 reads SGDLS; CDR2 reads YYNGEE. The CDR3 DNA reads TGTGCCAGCAACCTAGCGGGAGAGGCTAGAGAGACCCAGTACTTC. Amino acid sequence: CASNLAGEARETQYF.

V usage is TRBV7-2 and J usage is TRBJ1-1; possible D gene TRBD1, 5 bases. Trimming took 2 bases from V and 1 from J, leaving 11 bases between them. This CDR3 region has 15 residues. In germline, CDR1 is SGHTA, CDR2 FQGNSA. DNA for the CDR3: TGTGCCAGCAGCTTATGGGGCAGCCAGAACACTGAAGCTTTCTTT. It specifies CASSLWGSQNTEAFF.

The chain links TRBV19 to TRBJ1-1; tentatively, D is TRBD1 (6 bases). The CDR3 is 14 amino acids. Between the trimmed V and J ends, which lost 5 bases and 4 bases, there was a span of 14 bases. From germline, CDR1 is LNHDA and CDR2 SQIVND (reference sequence). The CDR3 DNA is TGTGCCAGTAGTGCACAGGGAGCCGGCACTGAAGCTTTCTTT. Translated, it gives CASSAQGAGTEAFF.

The V call is TRBV29-1, the J call TRBJ1-1; TRBD1 might be the D (6 bases). V dropped 6 bases and J dropped 5 bases, with 10 bases sitting between them. The CDR3 spans 11 residues. Germline-derived CDR1 and CDR2 are SQVTM and ANQGSEA. The CDR3 nucleotides are TGCAGCGTGGATACAGGGACTGAAGCTTTCTTT. Translation gives CSVDTGTEAFF.

The CDR3 protein is CASSYAQGGLAGYTQYF. The CDR3 DNA reads as TGTGCCAGCAGTTACGCCCAGGGAGGGCTAGCGGGCTATACGCAGTATTTT. The chain is built from TRBV6-2 or TRBV6-3 and TRBJ2-3, with TRBD2 matching 8 bases. CDR3 length: 17 amino acids. V was pared by 2 bases and J by 7 bases, with 14 bases of the junction left unmatched. The germline V gene has CDR1 MNHEY and CDR2 SVGEGT.

This rearrangement joins TRBV20-1 to TRBJ1-5, with unresolved D. Germline lookup yields CDR1 DFQATT and CDR2 SNEGSKA (reference sequence). Trimming removed 3 bases from V and 4 bases from J, with 7 bases in between. CDR3 length: 12 residues. For the CDR3, the DNA is TGCAGTGCTAGTGGGCAGAATCAGCCCCAGCATTTT. Translated: CSASGQNQPQHF.

The genes are TRBV7-8 and TRBJ1-2; no clear D. The CDR3 runs to 12 residues. The V end was cut by 2 bases, the J end by 7 bases, with 8 bases between. Germline lookup yields CDR1 SGHVS and CDR2 FQNEAQ. CDR3 sequence reads: CASSLPGVGYTF. The CDR3 DNA is TGTGCCAGCAGCTTACCCGGAGTTGGCTACACCTTC.

This chain links TRBV5-6 with TRBJ2-5, with 11 bases lining up with TRBD2. This CDR3 contains 14 residues. Germline loops: CDR1 SGHDT, CDR2 YYEEEE. V was clipped by 4 bases and J by 4 bases; unmatched bases: 3. The CDR3 DNA reads as TGTGCCAGCAGCCAAGGACTAGCGGGAGAGACCCAGTACTTC. Protein: CASSQGLAGETQYF.

The chain joins TRBV5-1 to TRBJ2-5, with TRBD2 matching 10 bases. Looked up from germline, CDR1 is SGHRS and CDR2 is YFSETQ. The CDR3 contains 18 residues. J was trimmed by 4 bases and V by 0 bases; bases with no gene match: 12. CDR3: CASSLVGSPAGGPETQYF. Written as DNA, the CDR3 is TGCGCCAGCAGCTTGGTCGGGTCCCCAGCGGGAGGGCCAGAGACCCAGTACTTC.

The chain couples TRBV19 to TRBJ1-1; weak D call: TRBD1 (6 bases). The V and J ends lost 4 bases and 2 bases respectively, with 11 bases between them. The germline CDR1 and CDR2 sequences are LNHDA and SQIVND (reference sequence). CDR3 size: 14 residues. The CDR3 bases are TGTGCCAGTAGTAAACAACAGGGAAACACTGAAGCTTTCTTT. Translation gives CASSKQQGNTEAFF.